These 18 T cell receptor beta chains share one sample of origin, sequenced in a study of molecular identifiers for immune sequencing clone quantification. In TCRdb, the PCR reads were re-called with MiXCR into one record per CDR3 protein. Among 40,000 or so distinct CDR3 sequences, over 15% were seen once, and the ten largest hold about 1%. The sequenced material came from naive CD8+ T cells from blood, with Jurkat cell RNA spiked in. Subset described: FACS-sorted CD8+CD4-CCR7+CD45RA+ naive T cells. The receptors were sampled from a human donor in good health. Some libraries in this study had Jurkat cell RNA spiked in.

There are many counts of this clonotype. The J gene is TRBJ2-3, the V gene TRBV4-3; 10 nucleotides line up with TRBD1. The CDR3 has 13 amino acids. Germline lookup yields CDR1 LGHNA and CDR2 YSLEER. With V trimmed by 4 bases and J by 8 bases, 3 bases remained unmatched. The CDR3 loop reads CASSLDRGLTQYF. CDR3 DNA sequence: TGCGCCAGCAGCCTAGACAGGGGGCTTACGCAGTATTTT.

Ten or more counts support this clonotype. V and J are TRBV15 and TRBJ2-7; TRBD1 matches 9 bases. The J segment lost 4 bases and the V segment lost 3 bases, leaving 10 bases of the junction unmatched. From germline, CDR1 is LNHNV and CDR2 YYDKDF (reference sequence). The CDR3 runs to 16 residues. CDR3 sequence reads: CATSSSTGGSIYEQYF. In DNA form, the CDR3 reads TGTGCCACCAGCAGTTCGACAGGGGGGAGTATATACGAGCAGTACTTC.

As concerns this clonotype: One base away lies a much larger clone, so this may be a sequencing read error. The rearrangement uses TRBV10-2 and TRBJ2-7; D is undetermined. This CDR3 spans 14 amino acids. The germline V gene has CDR1 WSHSY and CDR2 SAAADI. As DNA, the CDR3 is TGCGCCAGCAGTGAATCGGCCCGATCCTACGAGCAGCACTTC. Translated, it gives CASSESARSYEQHF.

This clonotype has a count of ten or more. The chain joins TRBV11-2 to TRBJ2-1; TRBD2 aligns across 7 bases. Losses at the gene ends were 5 bases for V and 0 bases for J; bases not matched to a gene: 10. Germline CDR1 is SGHAT and CDR2 is FQNNGV. There are 17 residues in the CDR3. CDR3 DNA sequence: TGTGCCAGCAGCCCGAAGGGAGCGGGACTCTCCTACAATGAGCAGTTCTTC. It yields the protein CASSPKGAGLSYNEQFF.

This clonotype was recorded many times. The chain is built from TRBV27 and TRBJ2-3; D is perhaps TRBD1 (6 bases). The CDR3 contains 15 residues. CDR1 and CDR2 (germline): MNHEY, SMNVEV (reference sequence). Trimming took off 8 bases at V and 2 bases at J, with 17 bases between the two ends. CDR3 residues: CASAGDNHSTDTQYF. The CDR3, as DNA: TGTGCCAGCGCTGGGGACAACCACTCCACAGATACGCAGTATTTT.

Note on this clonotype: Relative to the germline gene, one junction end is altered; a read error may explain this. This sequence joins TRBV7-2 and TRBJ2-3, with D maybe TRBD1 (6 bases). Germline values: CDR1 SGHTA, CDR2 FQGNSA. CDR3 size: 13 residues. The CDR3 sequence is CASSGQITDTQYF. The CDR3 DNA reads TGTGCCAGCAGCGGACAGATAACAGATACGCAGTACTTT.

This clonotype was detected many times. V gene TRBV7-9 combines with J gene TRBJ2-3; D is possibly TRBD1 (6 bases). The CDR3 runs to 13 residues. Trimming removed 4 bases at V and 4 bases at J, with 9 bases between. Germline CDR1 and CDR2: SEHNR and FQNEAQ (reference sequence). CDR3 residues: CASSSGQSDTQYF. The CDR3 DNA follows: TGTGCCAGCAGCTCTGGACAGTCAGATACGCAGTATTTT. The full variable domain, with the rest looked up from reference TRBV7-9 and TRBJ2-3, is DTGVSQNPRHKITKRGQNVTFRCDPISEHNRLYWYRQTLGQGPEFLTYFQNEAQLEKSRLLSDRFSAERPKGSFSTLEIQRTEQGDSAMYLCASSSGQSDTQYFGPGTRLTVL.

Many counts were recorded for this clonotype. This chain links TRBV6-2 or TRBV6-3 with TRBJ2-2; D is possibly TRBD1 or TRBD2 (5 bases each). CDR1 is MNHEY and CDR2 is SVGEGT in the germline V gene. The CDR3 totals 14 residues. V dropped 5 bases and J dropped 6 bases, with 13 bases sitting between them. CDR3 coding DNA: TGTGCCAGCAGTACGGGACGTTCGTCCGGGGAGCTGTTTTTT. Encoded protein: CASSTGRSSGELFF.

This clonotype was recorded at least ten times. The V and J genes are TRBV13 and TRBJ2-3; 16 positions match TRBD2. The trim removed 4 bases at V and 1 base at J, leaving 5 bases unmatched. The V gene's germline CDR1 is PRHDT and CDR2 FYEKMQ (reference sequence). The CDR3 runs to 18 residues. The CDR3 region has the DNA TGTGCCAGCAGCTCGGGACTAGCGGGGGGGCCCGGCACAGATACGCAGTATTTT. Translation: CASSSGLAGGPGTDTQYF. The entire variable domain, with the rest obtained from reference TRBV13 and TRBJ2-3, is as follows: AAGVIQSPRHLIKEKRETATLKCYPIPRHDTVYWYQQGPGQDPQFLISFYEKMQSDKGSIPDRFSAQQFSDYHSELNMSSLELGDSALYFCASSSGLAGGPGTDTQYFGPGTRLTVL.

In the case of this clonotype: At one boundary the junction diverges from the germline segment, which might be a read error. The J gene is TRBJ2-3, the V gene TRBV7-9, with D hard to call. Germline V gene sequence: CDR1 SEHNR, CDR2 FQNEAQ (reference sequence). The CDR3 length is 12 residues. This CDR3 is CASSFGSDTRYF. The CDR3 DNA reads as TGTGCCAGCAGCTTCGGGTCCGATACGCGGTATTTT.

This clonotype was observed many times. The rearrangement joins TRBV5-5 to TRBJ1-1, with a possible D match to TRBD1 (5 bases). CDR1 and CDR2 from the germline V gene are SGHKS and YYEKEE (reference sequence). Trimming took off 0 bases at V and 5 bases at J, with 11 bases between the two ends. The CDR3 runs 14 residues. The CDR3 coding sequence is TGTGCCAGCAGCTTGGCCTCAGGGCAAACTGAAGCTTTCTTT. Its translation: CASSLASGQTEAFF. The complete variable domain, with remaining parts taken from reference TRBV5-5 and TRBJ1-1, reads DAGVTQSPTHLIKTRGQQVTLRCSPISGHKSVSWYQQVLGQGPQFIFQYYEKEERGRGNFPDRFSARQFPNYSSELNVNALLLGDSALYLCASSLASGQTEAFFGQGTRLTVV.

This clonotype turned up a few times. A read error is possible here, since a much larger clone lies one base away. The rearrangement links TRBV4-3 to TRBJ2-7; 11 bases agree with TRBD1. J gave up 6 bases and V 0 bases, and 13 bases lay outside the gene matches. This CDR3 comprises 18 residues. Per germline, CDR1 LGHNA and CDR2 YSLEER. CDR3 sequence (DNA): TGCGCCAGCAGCCAAGATAGTAGCATTGGACAGGGGGCTTTCGAGCAGTACGTC. It codes for CASSQDSSIGQGAFEQYV.

This clonotype has ten or more counts. This rearrangement joins TRBV3-1 to TRBJ2-5; 11 bases map to TRBD2. CDR1 LGHDT and CDR2 YNNKEL come from the germline V gene (reference sequence). This CDR3 has 16 amino acids. V lost 5 bases to trimming and J lost 5 bases; unmatched junction nucleotides: 10. CDR3 amino acids: CASSTPGLAVAETQYF. The CDR3 DNA reads as TGTGCCAGCAGCACACCGGGACTAGCGGTTGCGGAGACCCAGTACTTC.

This clonotype was seen repeatedly, ten times or more. The chain is built from TRBV28 and TRBJ2-1; 7 nucleotides match TRBD2. CDR1 MDHEN and CDR2 SYDVKM come from the germline V gene. With V trimmed by 2 bases and J by 1 base, 17 bases remained unmatched. CDR3 length: 20 residues. The CDR3 bases are TGTGCCAGCAGTTTAGATGTAAGGGACTATCTCGTCGGATCCTACAATGAGCAGTTCTTC. Encoded protein: CASSLDVRDYLVGSYNEQFF.

Many counts were recorded for this clonotype. The chain joins TRBV4-3 to TRBJ2-7; unclear D gene. The length of the CDR3 is 13 residues. The V and J ends lost 0 bases and 2 bases respectively, with 5 bases between them. CDR1 and CDR2 (germline): LGHNA, YSLEER. The CDR3 here is CASSQDEAYEQYF. The CDR3 bases are TGCGCCAGCAGCCAAGATGAGGCCTACGAGCAGTACTTC.

This clonotype was observed many times. V usage is TRBV7-9 and J usage is TRBJ2-4; D may be TRBD2 (5 bases). The CDR3 consists of 13 residues. The V and J ends lost 5 bases and 8 bases respectively, with 13 bases between them. CDR1 is SEHNR and CDR2 is FQNEAQ in the germline V gene (reference sequence). The CDR3 DNA is TGTGCCAGCAGCCAACCCCTGGAGGACATTCAGTACTTC. It is translated as CASSQPLEDIQYF.

This clonotype was seen many times. The chain employs TRBV10-1 and TRBJ2-2; D gene uncertain. With 4 bases removed from V and 5 bases from J, the gap between germline ends came to 8 bases. From germline, CDR1 is WNHNN and CDR2 SYGVQD (reference sequence). The CDR3 is made up of 13 amino acids. The CDR3: CASSAVGTGELFF. The CDR3 nucleotides are TGCGCCAGCAGTGCGGTTGGTACCGGGGAGCTGTTTTTT.

For the CDR3, the DNA is TGTGCCAGCAGTTACGACCTCCTCAATGAGCAGTTCTTC. Amino acids: CASSYDLLNEQFF. This chain uses TRBV6-5 with TRBJ2-1; D call uncertain. V was pared by 2 bases and J by 6 bases, with 8 bases between. The V gene's germline CDR1 is MNHEY and CDR2 SVGAGI. The CDR3 consists of 13 residues.